This TCR beta chain was obtained from a study of identical twins (dated by TCRdb to about 2016). Some background on the complete study: To test whether fetal clonotypes persist, the study used deep sequencing on TCR alpha and beta repertoires from monozygotic twins, unrelated adults of various ages, and cord blood. To rule out contamination, the twin experiments were replicated at different times with different library preparation protocols. Overall study outcomes, separate from this receptor: Abundant cord blood beta clonotypes had fewer insertions, young adult naive repertoires showed a similar but weaker trend, and memory repertoires showed no such trend. Invariant T cells such as MAIT and iNKT could partly confound zero-insertion analyses, although diverse VJ usage argued against such confounding for most clonotypes. Because the same donors could not be followed over many years, the conclusions relied on cross-sectional statistical analysis. Excess twin sharing in beta out-of-frame sequences was weaker because fewer shared sequences lowered the signal-to-noise ratio. Recombination models systematically underestimated out-of-frame TCR alpha sharing in monozygotic twins but agreed with sharing between unrelated individuals. Compared with coincidental sharing between unrelated individuals, out-of-frame TCR alpha sequences shared between twins had an excess of sequences with low generation probability.

Libraries were made using 5' RACE. The sequencer was an Illumina HiSeq 2000. A universal primer binding site was added through template switching, and the final cDNA carried a unique molecular identifier so that TCR cDNA molecules could be counted accurately. Specific primers in the conserved constant-segment region were used to synthesize first-strand cDNA for the TCR alpha and beta chains. To control for contamination, every cDNA library carried two barcodes: a SMART-Mk sample barcode plus Illumina barcodes. TruSeq adapter sequences and Illumina sample barcodes were added in two successive PCR steps. The Illumina HiSeq platform was used with custom primers to sequence TCR alpha and beta cDNA libraries. The paper's processing steps were these. Raw reads were processed with MiGEC to extract unique molecular identifiers, and MiXCR was used to determine CDR3 positions. Recombination models were inferred per individual with the repgenHMM and IGoR tools using an EM algorithm. Shared clonotypes were analyzed with the tcR package in R, and sharing was normalized by the product of cloneset sizes. To study raw recombination without the effects of thymic and clonal selection, out-of-frame nonproductive sequences were analyzed. TCRdb took the public reads, trimmed them with fastp at Q25, ran MiXCR for clone calling and kept in-frame beta chains. Every CDR3 protein is listed once, alongside the most common genes and DNA of its rows. These V and J calls derive from TCRdb rather than the authors' analysis. The sample table holds around 100,000 distinct CDR3 sequences, of which 4.5% to 6.5% were seen once. Approximately 12% of the sample is held by the ten biggest clonotypes.

Clipping removes 6 bases from V and 6 bases from J, with 4 as the unmatched junction base count. Ends included, the CDR3 has 12 residues. Just the 36-base CDR3 DNA is kept, in frame starting at base 1. Every donor in the study was a healthy Caucasian. Using Miltenyi CD45RO+ enrichment and human naive T-cell isolation kits, memory (CD45RO+) and naive T cells were isolated from PBMC. The sample holds one count of this clonotype. Its antigen target is currently unknown. A clone one base away is much larger, so this may be a read error. Likely a read error: the CDR3 ends without its conserved phenylalanine or tryptophan.

The receptor was derived from a woman aged 50 to 60 in good health. The chain uses TRBV12-3 or TRBV12-4 and TRBJ2-7, with 8 bases in between that match TRBD2. The source material was memory T cells sorted from blood. Sample cell subset or site, as interpreted from the label and publication: CD45RO+ enriched T cells. The DNA is TGTGCCAGCAGGCTAAGCGGGGGCGAGCAGTACTCC. It specifies CASRLSGGEQYS.